Sequencing of this TCR beta chain was carried out in a study of T cell repertoires in cytomegalovirus infection (dated by TCRdb to between 2017 and 2020). About the study as a whole: The peptide stimulations were aimed at well-studied HLA-B-restricted epitopes as well as recently identified HLA-C-restricted CMV epitopes, whose presentation resists viral immunomodulation. Donor HLA type was relevant to the analysis, as public TCR beta signatures indicated carriage of CMV infection together with the matching HLA type.

Overall study outcomes, separate from this receptor: The ex vivo response was dominated by HLA-C-restricted CMV-specific TCR beta clonotypes, and the single most frequent clonotype in two of eight donors was supplied by these HLA-C-restricted clonotypes. In both this cohort and an independent cohort of some 370 donors, the cumulative frequency of public TCR beta family members distinguished carriers of CMV infection plus the relevant HLA type.

Of note for this clonotype: The specificity of this receptor is unknown. One base away there is no much larger clone; base qualities are not given.

V is pared back by 7 bases and J by 1 base, with 17 bases lying between the germline termini. The CDR3, from cysteine to phenylalanine, totals 17 residues. Only CDR3 DNA is held: 51 bases, read in frame from base 1. The treatment or condition label, read with the paper, signifies: in vitro stimulation with specific CMV peptide epitopes to enrich CMV-specific T cells. Data came from an Illumina HiSeq 1500. TCRdb itself trimmed the public reads at Q25 with fastp, ran MiXCR and retained productive beta chains. Identical CDR3 proteins give one entry, which carries the most common genes and DNA. The sample data list roughly 220,000 distinct CDR3 sequences, and 35% to 45% of these were observed just once. In total, the top ten clones hold roughly three fifths of the sample.

This specimen consisted of CD8+ T cells from cultured PBMCs, obtained from culture after CMV antigen stimulation. This sequence was found in a human donor in good health (CMV status not recorded). Some clones in this sample may be carry-over from other donors' samples. The chain couples TRBV12-3 or TRBV12-4 to TRBJ2-6, with the D gene uncertain. The sequence in DNA is TGTGCCAGCATTCGCCTCCGGGTAAGGTCTGGGGCCAACGTCCTGACTTTC. The resulting protein is CASIRLRVRSGANVLTF.